Many counts were recorded for the clone carrying this TCR beta chain. Trimming removed 5 bases at V and 5 bases at J, with 15 bases between. CDR3 length: 15 amino acids. Germline CDR1 and CDR2: SGHTA and FQGNSA. These data come from a study of T cells in Graves' hyperthyroidism and ophthalmopathy. From RNA transcripts, TCR beta CDR3 regions were amplified. Primed by the HTBI set, a first-round RT-PCR was run on the TCR CDR3. TCRdb used MiXCR to reprocess the multiplex PCR reads, holding one entry per CDR3 protein. The table has 300,000 to 400,000 distinct CDR3 sequences, roughly 15% seen once. J is TRBJ2-2 and V is TRBV7-2; maybe TRBD1 (6 bases). Sequencing was carried out using blood. The origin of this receptor is a woman aged 30 to 39 with Graves' ophthalmopathy. CDR3 sequence (DNA): TGTGCCAGCAGCCCTGGATGGACAGTTACCGGGGAGCTGTTTTTT. It is translated as CASSPGWTVTGELFF. The variable domain in full, completed from reference TRBV7-2 and TRBJ2-2, reads GAGVSQSPSNKVTEKGKDVELRCDPISGHTALYWYRQSLGQGLEFLIYFQGNSAPDKSGLPSDRFSAERTGGSVSTLTIQRTQQEDSAVYLCASSPGWTVTGELFFGEGSRLTVL.